This T cell receptor beta chain was identified in a study of post-analysis software for immune sequencing data. Notes on the study in general: Five or six TRBV segments were significantly more frequent in patients than in controls. TRBV5-6, TRBV5-1 and TRBV20-1 were among these segments. A significant reduction in normalized Chao1 diversity was observed in multiple sclerosis patients versus controls.

On this clonotype: Its antigen is unidentified. Mismatch with germline at one junction end may stem from a read error.

There are 15 residues in the CDR3. The germline CDR1 and CDR2 sequences are DFQATT and SNEGSKA (reference sequence). Carried by the TCR beta cDNA libraries were unique molecular identifiers. Input of roughly 1 to 11 million T cells yielded a few hundred thousand cDNA molecules. TCRdb analysed the PCR reads with MiXCR anew, one entry per CDR3 protein. The table has under 900,000 distinct CDR3 sequences, approximately 53% seen once. This chain connects TRBV20-1 to TRBJ1-4; D is unresolved. The sequencing sample was made of blood. This clonotype originated in a girl between 5 and 17 years old with multiple sclerosis. DNA of the CDR3: TGCAGTGCTAGAGATATCAACACACGTAATGAAAAACGGTTTTTT. Encoded protein: CSARDINTRNEKRFF.